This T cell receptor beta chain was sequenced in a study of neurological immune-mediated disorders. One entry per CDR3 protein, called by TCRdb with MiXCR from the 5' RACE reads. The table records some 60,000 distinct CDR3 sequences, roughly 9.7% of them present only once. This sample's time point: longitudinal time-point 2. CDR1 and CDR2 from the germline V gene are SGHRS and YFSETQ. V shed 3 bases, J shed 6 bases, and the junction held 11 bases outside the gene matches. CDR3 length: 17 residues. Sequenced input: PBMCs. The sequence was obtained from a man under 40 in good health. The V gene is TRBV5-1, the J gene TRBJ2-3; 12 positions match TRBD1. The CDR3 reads CASSSTGTGGSGDTQYF. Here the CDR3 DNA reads TGCGCCAGCAGCTCAACCGGGACAGGGGGCTCAGGGGATACGCAGTATTTT.